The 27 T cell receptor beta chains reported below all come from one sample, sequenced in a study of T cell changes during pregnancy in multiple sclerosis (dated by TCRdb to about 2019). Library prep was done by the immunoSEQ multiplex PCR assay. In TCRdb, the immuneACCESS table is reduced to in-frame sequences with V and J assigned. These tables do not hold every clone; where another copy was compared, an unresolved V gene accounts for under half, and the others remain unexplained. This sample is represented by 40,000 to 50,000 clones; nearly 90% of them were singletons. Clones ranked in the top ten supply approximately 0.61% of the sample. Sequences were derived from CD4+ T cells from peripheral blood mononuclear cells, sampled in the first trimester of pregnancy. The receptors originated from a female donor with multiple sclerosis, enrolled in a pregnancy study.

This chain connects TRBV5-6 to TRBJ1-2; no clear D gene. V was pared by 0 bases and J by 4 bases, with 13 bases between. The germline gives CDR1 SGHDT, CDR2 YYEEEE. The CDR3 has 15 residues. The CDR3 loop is CASSLASVPVYGYTF. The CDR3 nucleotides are TGTGCCAGCAGCTTGGCCTCGGTGCCGGTCTATGGCTACACCTTC.

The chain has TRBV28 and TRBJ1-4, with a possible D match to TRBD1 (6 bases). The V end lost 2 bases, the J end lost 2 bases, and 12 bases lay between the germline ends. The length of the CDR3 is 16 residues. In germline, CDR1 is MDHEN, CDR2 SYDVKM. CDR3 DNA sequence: TGTGCCAGCAGTTTAAGTTCCACAGGGACTAATGAAAAACTGTTTTTT. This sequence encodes CASSLSSTGTNEKLFF.

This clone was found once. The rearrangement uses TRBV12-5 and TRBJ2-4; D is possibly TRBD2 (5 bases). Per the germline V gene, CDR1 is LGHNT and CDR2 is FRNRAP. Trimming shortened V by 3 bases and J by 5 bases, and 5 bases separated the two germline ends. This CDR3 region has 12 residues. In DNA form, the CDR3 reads TGTGCTAGTGGTTTCGGGGAAAACATTCAGTACTTC. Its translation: CASGFGENIQYF.

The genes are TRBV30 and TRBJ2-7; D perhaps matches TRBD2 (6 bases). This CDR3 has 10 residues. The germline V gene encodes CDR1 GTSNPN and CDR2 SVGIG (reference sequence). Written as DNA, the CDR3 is TGTGCTGCAGGGAGGTACGAGCAGTACTTC. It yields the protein CAAGRYEQYF. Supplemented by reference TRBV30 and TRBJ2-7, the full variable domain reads SQTIHQWPATLVQPVGSPLSLECTVEGTSNPNLYWYRQAAGRGLQLLFYSVGIGQISSEVPQNLSASRPQDRQFILSSKKLLLSDSGFYLCAAGRYEQYFGPGTRLTVT.

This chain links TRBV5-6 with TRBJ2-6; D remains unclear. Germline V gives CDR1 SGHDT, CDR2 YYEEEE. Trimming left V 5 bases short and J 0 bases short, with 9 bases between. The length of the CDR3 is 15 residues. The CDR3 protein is CASSPRLSGANVLTF. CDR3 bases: TGTGCCAGCAGTCCACGACTCTCTGGGGCCAACGTCCTGACTTTC.

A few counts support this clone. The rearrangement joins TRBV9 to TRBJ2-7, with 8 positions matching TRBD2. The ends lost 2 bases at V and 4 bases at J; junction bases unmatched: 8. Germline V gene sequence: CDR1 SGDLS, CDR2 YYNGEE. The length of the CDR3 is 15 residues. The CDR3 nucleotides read TGTGCCAGCAGCGTTGCGGGGGGATCAGGTTACGAGCAGTACTTC. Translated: CASSVAGGSGYEQYF.

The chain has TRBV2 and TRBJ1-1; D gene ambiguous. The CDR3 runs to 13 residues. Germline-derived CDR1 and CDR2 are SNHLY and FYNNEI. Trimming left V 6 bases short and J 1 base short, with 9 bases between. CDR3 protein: CASRGGRNTEAFF. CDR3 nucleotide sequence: TGTGCCAGCAGGGGAGGTCGGAACACTGAAGCTTTCTTT.

The CDR3 DNA reads as TGTGCCAGCAGTGCATGGCGGGAGGGCATAGATACGCAGTATTTT. Protein: CASSAWREGIDTQYF. The V and J genes are TRBV9 and TRBJ2-3; TRBD2 matches at 9 bases. Looked up from germline, CDR1 is SGDLS and CDR2 is YYNGEE. The CDR3 extends over 15 amino acids. The V segment lost 5 bases and the J segment 5 bases; nucleotides outside the gene matches: 9. The variable domain in full, completed from reference TRBV9 and TRBJ2-3, reads DSGVTQTPKHLITATGQRVTLRCSPRSGDLSVYWYQQSLDQGLQFLIQYYNGEERAKGNILERFSAQQFPDLHSELNLSSLELGDSALYFCASSAWREGIDTQYFGPGTRLTVL.

Written as DNA, the CDR3 is TGTGCCAGCAGTTACGCTAGCGGGAGGGCGGATGAGCAGTTCTTC. Translation gives CASSYASGRADEQFF. The rearrangement uses TRBV6-5 and TRBJ2-1; the match to TRBD2 covers 12 bases. Losses at the gene ends were 2 bases for V and 8 bases for J; bases not matched to a gene: 4. The CDR3 contains 15 residues. The germline gives CDR1 MNHEY, CDR2 SVGAGI.

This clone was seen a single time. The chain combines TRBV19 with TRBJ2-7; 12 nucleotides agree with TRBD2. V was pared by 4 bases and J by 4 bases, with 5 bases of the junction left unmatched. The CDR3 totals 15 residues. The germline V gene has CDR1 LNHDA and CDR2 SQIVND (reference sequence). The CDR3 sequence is CASSTSGRASYEQYF. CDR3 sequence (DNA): TGTGCCAGTAGTACTAGCGGGAGGGCCTCTTACGAGCAGTACTTC.

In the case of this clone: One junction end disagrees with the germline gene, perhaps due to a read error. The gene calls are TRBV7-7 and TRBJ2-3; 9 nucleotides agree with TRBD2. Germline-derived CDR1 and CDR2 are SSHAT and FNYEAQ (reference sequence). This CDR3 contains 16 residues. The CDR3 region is CASSLGQLAGSDTQYF. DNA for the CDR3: TGTGCTAGCAGCTTAGGTCAACTAGCGGGCTCAGATACGCAGTATTTT.

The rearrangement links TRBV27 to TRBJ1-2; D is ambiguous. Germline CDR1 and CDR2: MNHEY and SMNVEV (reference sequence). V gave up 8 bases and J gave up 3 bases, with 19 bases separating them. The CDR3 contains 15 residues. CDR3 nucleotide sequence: TGTGCCAGCCGAGGAGGCGTGGGTAGGGACTATGGCTACACCTTC. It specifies CASRGGVGRDYGYTF.

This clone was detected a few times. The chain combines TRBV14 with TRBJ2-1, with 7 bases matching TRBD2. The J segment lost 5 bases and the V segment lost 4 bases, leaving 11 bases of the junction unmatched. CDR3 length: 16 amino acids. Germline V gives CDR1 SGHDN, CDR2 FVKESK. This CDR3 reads CASSLPGGRKNNEQFF. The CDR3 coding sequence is TGTGCCAGCAGCCTGCCGGGCGGGAGAAAGAACAATGAGCAGTTCTTC.

CDR3 nucleotide sequence: TGTGCCAGCAGCTTAGTTGGAGGGGGCAAGAACGAGCAGTACTTC. Translating it yields CASSLVGGGKNEQYF. The genes are TRBV7-3 and TRBJ2-5, with D possibly matching TRBD1 (7 bases). The J call may be wrong; the DNA end is better matched by TRBJ2-7. Germline V gene data show CDR1 as SGHTA and CDR2 as FQGTGA. CDR3 length equals 15 residues.

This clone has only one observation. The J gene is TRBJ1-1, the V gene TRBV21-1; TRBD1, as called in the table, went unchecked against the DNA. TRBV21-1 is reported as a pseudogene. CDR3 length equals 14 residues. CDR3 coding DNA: TGTGCCAGCAGCAAAAGGGGGCGCGCCACTGAAGCTTTCTTT. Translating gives CASSKRGRATEAFF.

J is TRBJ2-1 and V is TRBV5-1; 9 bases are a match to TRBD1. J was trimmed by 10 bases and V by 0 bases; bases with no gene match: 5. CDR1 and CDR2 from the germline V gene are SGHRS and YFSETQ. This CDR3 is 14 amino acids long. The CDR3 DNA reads TGCGCCAGCAGCTTGGGGAAGGGACAGGGAGAGCAGTTCTTC. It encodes CASSLGKGQGEQFF.

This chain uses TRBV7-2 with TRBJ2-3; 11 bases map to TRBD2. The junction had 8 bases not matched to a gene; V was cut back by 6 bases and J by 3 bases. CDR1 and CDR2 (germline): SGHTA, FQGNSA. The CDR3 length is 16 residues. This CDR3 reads CASSWGTSGRTDTQYF. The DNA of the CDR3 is TGTGCCAGCAGTTGGGGAACTAGCGGGAGAACAGATACGCAGTATTTT.

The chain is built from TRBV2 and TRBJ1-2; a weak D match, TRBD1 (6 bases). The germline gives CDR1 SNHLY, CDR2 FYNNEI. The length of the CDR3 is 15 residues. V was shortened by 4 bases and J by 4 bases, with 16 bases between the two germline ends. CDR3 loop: CASSANTPRGYGYTF. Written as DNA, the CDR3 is TGTGCCAGCAGTGCGAATACTCCCAGGGGCTATGGCTACACCTTC.

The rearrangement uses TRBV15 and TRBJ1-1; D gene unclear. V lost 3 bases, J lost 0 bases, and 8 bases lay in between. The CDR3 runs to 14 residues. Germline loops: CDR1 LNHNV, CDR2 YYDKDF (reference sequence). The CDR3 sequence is CATSRDTMNTEAFF. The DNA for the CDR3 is TGTGCCACCAGCAGGGATACTATGAACACTGAAGCTTTCTTT.

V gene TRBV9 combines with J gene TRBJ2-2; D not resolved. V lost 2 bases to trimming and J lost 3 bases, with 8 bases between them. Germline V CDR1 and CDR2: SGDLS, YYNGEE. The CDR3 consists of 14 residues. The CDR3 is CASSVYSDTGELFF. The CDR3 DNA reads TGTGCCAGCAGCGTTTACTCGGACACCGGGGAGCTGTTTTTT.

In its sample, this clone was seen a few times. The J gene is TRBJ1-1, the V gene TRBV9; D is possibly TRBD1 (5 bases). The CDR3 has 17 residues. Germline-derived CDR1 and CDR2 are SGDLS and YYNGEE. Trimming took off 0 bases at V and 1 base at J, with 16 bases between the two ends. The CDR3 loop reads CASSVGDRGYGNTEAFF. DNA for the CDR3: TGTGCCAGCAGCGTAGGGGATAGGGGCTACGGGAACACTGAAGCTTTCTTT.

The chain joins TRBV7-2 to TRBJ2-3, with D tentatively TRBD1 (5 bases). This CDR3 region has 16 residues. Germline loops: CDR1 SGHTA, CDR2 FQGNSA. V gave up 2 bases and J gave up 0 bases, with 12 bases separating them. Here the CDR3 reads CASSLQAGKSTDTQYF. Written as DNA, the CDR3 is TGTGCCAGCAGCTTACAGGCAGGGAAAAGCACAGATACGCAGTATTTT.

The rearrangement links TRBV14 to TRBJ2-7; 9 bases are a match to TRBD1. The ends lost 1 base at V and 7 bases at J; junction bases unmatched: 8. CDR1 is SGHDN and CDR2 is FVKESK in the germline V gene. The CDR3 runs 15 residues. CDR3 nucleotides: TGTGCCAGCAGCCAAGTACAGGGGGCGTCGGGGGAGCAGTACTTC. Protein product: CASSQVQGASGEQYF.

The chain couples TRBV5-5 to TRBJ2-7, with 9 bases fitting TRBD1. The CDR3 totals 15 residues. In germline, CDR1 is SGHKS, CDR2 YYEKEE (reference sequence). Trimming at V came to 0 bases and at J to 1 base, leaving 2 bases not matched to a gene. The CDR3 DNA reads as TGTGCCAGCAGCTTGGCCGGGACAGGGTCCTACGAGCAGTACTTC. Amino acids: CASSLAGTGSYEQYF.

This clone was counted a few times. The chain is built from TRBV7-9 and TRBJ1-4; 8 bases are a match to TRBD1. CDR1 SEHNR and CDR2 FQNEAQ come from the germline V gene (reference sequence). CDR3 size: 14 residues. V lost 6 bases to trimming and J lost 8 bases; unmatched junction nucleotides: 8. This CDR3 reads CASSPGTGGEKLFF. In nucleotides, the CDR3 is TGTGCCAGCAGTCCCGGGACAGGCGGGGAAAAACTGTTTTTT.

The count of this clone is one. This chain's CDR3 is CASSLNLQGGYEQYF. The DNA of the CDR3 is TGTGCCAGCAGTTTAAATTTGCAGGGGGGATACGAGCAGTACTTC. The genes are TRBV28 and TRBJ2-7; a weak D match, TRBD1 (7 bases). The germline V and J ends were trimmed by 2 bases and 4 bases, with 15 bases remaining between them. CDR3 length: 15 residues. Germline CDR1 and CDR2: MDHEN and SYDVKM. Combining the CDR3 with reference TRBV28 and TRBJ2-7 gives the whole variable domain DVKVTQSSRYLVKRTGEKVFLECVQDMDHENMFWYRQDPGLGLRLIYFSYDVKMKEKGDIPEGYSVSREKKERFSLILESASTNQTSMYLCASSLNLQGGYEQYFGPGTRLTVT.

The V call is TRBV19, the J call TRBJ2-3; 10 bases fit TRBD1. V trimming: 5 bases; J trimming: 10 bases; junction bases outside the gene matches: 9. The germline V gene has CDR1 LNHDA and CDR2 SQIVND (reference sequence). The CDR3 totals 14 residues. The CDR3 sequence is CASSHRTGGGAQYF. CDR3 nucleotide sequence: TGTGCCAGTAGTCACCGGACAGGGGGTGGAGCGCAGTATTTT.